This is a list of T cell receptor beta chains from one sample in a study of T cell repertoires in cytomegalovirus infection. A single record per CDR3 protein comes from TCRdb applying MiXCR to the reads. The table shows 600,000 to 700,000 distinct CDR3 sequences, with about 30% occurring only once. Their cognate antigens are unknown. Sequenced material: cultured PBMCs, taken from culture after CMV antigen stimulation. The source of these receptors is a human donor in good health (CMV status not recorded). Some clones in this sample may be carry-over from other donors' samples. CDR3s include the opening cysteine and the closing phenylalanine or tryptophan. A D gene is named only where the DNA matches it firmly. The size field is filled for only some rows; it gives once, few, many or a size class.

14,.,TRBJ2-5,TRBV20-1,few,TGCAGTGCCCCAGCCGGAGGAGGCGGCGAGACCCAGTACTTC,CSAPAGGGGETQYF
14,TRBD2,TRBJ2-7,TRBV20-1,once,TGCAGTGCTAGATTGCGACTAGCGGCCTACGAGCAGTACTTC,CSARLRLAAYEQYF
15,TRBD2,TRBJ2-7,TRBV7-2,few,TGTGCCAGCAGCCCCACTAGCGGGGGACAACTGGAGCAGTACTTC,CASSPTSGGQLEQYF
14,.,TRBJ2-5,TRBV7-2,many,TGTGCCAGCAGCTTAGACCACAGCCCTCGGCGTCTGTACTTC,CASSLDHSPRRLYF
14,.,TRBJ1-4,TRBV4-1,few,TGCGCCAGCAGCCAACAGGTCCATAATGAAAAACTGTTTTTT,CASSQQVHNEKLFF
15,.,TRBJ1-1,TRBV5-1,few,TGCGCCAGCAGCTTGGGGGGGGTAGGGAACACTGAAGCTTTCTTT,CASSLGGVGNTEAFF
14,.,TRBJ1-2,TRBV2,.,TGTGCCAGCAGTGGAACTCAGGGAGGAAATGGCTACACCTTC,CASSGTQGGNGYTF
13,.,TRBJ2-2,TRBV28,.,TGTGCCAGCAAAGGGGTTATCACCGGGGAGCTGTTTTTT,CASKGVITGELFF
15,TRBD2,TRBJ2-1,TRBV19,.,TGTGCCAGTAGCCAGGGACTAGCGGGTAAAAATGAGCAGTTCTTC,CASSQGLAGKNEQFF
20,.,TRBJ2-7,TRBV7-2,many,TGTGCCAGCAGTTCGTCCTTTTGGACCGCGAAGTGGACCGCCTACGAGGAGCAGTACTTC,CASSSSFWTAKWTAYEEQYF
14,.,TRBJ2-3,TRBV7-6,many,TGTGCCAGCAGCTTTCCGCAGACGGCAGATACGCAGTATTTT,CASSFPQTADTQYF
15,.,TRBJ1-1,TRBV6-1,few,TGTGCCAGCAGTACAATGGGACAACCGAACACTGAAGCTTTCTTT,CASSTMGQPNTEAFF
13,.,TRBJ1-1,TRBV29-1,few,TGCAGCTACCGCACTTACTCGAACACTGAAGCTTTCTTT,CSYRTYSNTEAFF